The clone carrying this T cell receptor beta chain has a handful of counts. The antigen is undetermined. The read gets to within 3 residues of the CDR3 end, and the germline J gene fills in the rest. Deletions cut 3 bases from V and 0 bases from J, with 9 bases between. The CDR3 is made up of 15 amino acids. Germline V lookup: CDR1 LNHDA, CDR2 SQIVND (reference sequence). This record belongs to a study of T cell clonality in common variable immunodeficiency. Study outcomes and limitations: Fewer deletions and N-nucleotide insertions were reportedly seen in common variable immunodeficiency TCR beta sequences. CVID patient heterogeneity limited repertoire-clinical complication correlations.

Profiling relied on immunoSEQ multiplex PCR, and the TCRdb table lists in-frame clones only, not all of them. The sample contains roughly 14,000 clones, none of them singletons. The CVID group had under 16 females and 25 to 35 males, mean age around 40. What was sequenced was peripheral blood mononuclear cells. The TCR comes from a human donor with common variable immunodeficiency. This chain links TRBV19 with TRBJ1-5; D not resolved. CDR3 bases read: TGTGCCAGTAGTATTTCTCCTAATAGCAATCAGCCC. Amino acid sequence: CASSISPNSNQP. The full CDR3 protein reads CASSISPNSNQPQHF.